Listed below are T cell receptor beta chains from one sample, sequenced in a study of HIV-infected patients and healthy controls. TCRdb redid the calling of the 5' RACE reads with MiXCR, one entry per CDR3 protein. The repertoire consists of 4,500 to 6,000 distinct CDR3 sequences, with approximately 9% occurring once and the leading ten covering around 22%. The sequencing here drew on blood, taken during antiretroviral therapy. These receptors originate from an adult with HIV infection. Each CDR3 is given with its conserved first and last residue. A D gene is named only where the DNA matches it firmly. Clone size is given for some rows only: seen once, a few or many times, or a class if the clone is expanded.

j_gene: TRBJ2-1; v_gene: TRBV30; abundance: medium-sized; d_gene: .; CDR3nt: TGTGCCTGGAGTCGTCCAGGGCTAGGGGACAATGAGCAGTTCTTC; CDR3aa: CAWSRPGLGDNEQFF
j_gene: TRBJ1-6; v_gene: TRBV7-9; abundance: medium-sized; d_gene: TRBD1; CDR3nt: TGTGCCAGCAGCGTTCCGGGACAGGGAAGCTCCTATAATTCACCCCTCCACTTT; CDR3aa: CASSVPGQGSSYNSPLHF
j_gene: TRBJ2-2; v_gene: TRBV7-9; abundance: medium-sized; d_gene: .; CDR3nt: TGTGCCAGCAGCTTAGTGTGGACAGCGAACACCGGGGAGCTGTTTTTT; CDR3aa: CASSLVWTANTGELFF
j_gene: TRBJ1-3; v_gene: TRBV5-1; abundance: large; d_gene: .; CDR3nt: TGCGCCAGCAGCTCGGATTCAACGAGCTCTGGAAACACCATATATTTT; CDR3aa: CASSSDSTSSGNTIYF
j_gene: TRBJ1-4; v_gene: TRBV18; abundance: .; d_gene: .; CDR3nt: TGTGCCAGCTCCCGGGACCTTGCAACTAATGAAAAACTGTTTTTT; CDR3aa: CASSRDLATNEKLFF
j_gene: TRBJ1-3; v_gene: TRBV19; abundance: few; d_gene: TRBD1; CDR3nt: TGTGCCAGTAGTGCTACACAGGGGCCTGGAAACACCATATATTTT; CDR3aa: CASSATQGPGNTIYF
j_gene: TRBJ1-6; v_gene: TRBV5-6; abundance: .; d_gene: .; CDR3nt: TGTGCCAGCAGCTTGATGGAGGGAGGAGCTAATTCACCCCTCCACTTT; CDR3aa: CASSLMEGGANSPLHF
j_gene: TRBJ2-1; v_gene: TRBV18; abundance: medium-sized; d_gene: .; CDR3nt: TGTGCCAGCTCACCACTTAAGACAGGGAGGCTCCCCTACAATGAGCAGTTCTTC; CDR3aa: CASSPLKTGRLPYNEQFF
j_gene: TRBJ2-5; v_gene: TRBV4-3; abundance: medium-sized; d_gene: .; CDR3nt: TGCGCCAGCAGCCAATACACAGGGTTTGGGTCTCAAGAGACCCAGTACTTC; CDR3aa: CASSQYTGFGSQETQYF
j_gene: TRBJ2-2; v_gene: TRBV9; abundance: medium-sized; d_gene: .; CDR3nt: TGTGCCAGCAGCGCCGTGGTGGGAAACACCGGGGAGCTGTTTTTT; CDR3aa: CASSAVVGNTGELFF
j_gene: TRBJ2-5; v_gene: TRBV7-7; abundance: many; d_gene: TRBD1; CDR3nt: TGTGCCAGCAGCTCCCATGGACAGGGGAAGACCCAGTACTTC; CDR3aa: CASSSHGQGKTQYF
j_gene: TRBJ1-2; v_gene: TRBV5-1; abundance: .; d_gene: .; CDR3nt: TGCGCCAGCACCCCCGGCGCTTGGATCTGCTATGGCTACACCTTC; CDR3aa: CASTPGAWICYGYTF
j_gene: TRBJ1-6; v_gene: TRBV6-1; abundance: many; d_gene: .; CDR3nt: TGTGCCAGCAGTGAACGAATCCGGACAAGTGATAATTCACCCCTCCACTTT; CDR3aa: CASSERIRTSDNSPLHF
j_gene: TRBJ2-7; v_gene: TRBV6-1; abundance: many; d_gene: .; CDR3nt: TGTGCCAGCAGAGTTCGCCCTGGACAGGGAGGGGACGAGCAGTACTTC; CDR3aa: CASRVRPGQGGDEQYF
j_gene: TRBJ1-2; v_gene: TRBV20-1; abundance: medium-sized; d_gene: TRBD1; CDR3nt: TGCAGTGCTAGAACGGACAGGGGATACACCTTC; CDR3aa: CSARTDRGYTF
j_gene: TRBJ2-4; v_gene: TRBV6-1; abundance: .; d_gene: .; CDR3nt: TGTGCCAGCAGTCGGGGAACTTTAGCCAAAAACATTCAGTACTTC; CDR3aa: CASSRGTLAKNIQYF
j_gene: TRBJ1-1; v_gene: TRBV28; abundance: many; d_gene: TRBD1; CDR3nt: TGTGCCAGTAAGGTTTCTCGGACAGGAGAAGCTTTCTTT; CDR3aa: CASKVSRTGEAFF
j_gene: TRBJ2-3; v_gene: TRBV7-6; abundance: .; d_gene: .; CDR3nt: TGTGCCAGCAGCCGAAGTGCAACGCAGGGCCTTACCGATACGCAGTATTTT; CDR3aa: CASSRSATQGLTDTQYF
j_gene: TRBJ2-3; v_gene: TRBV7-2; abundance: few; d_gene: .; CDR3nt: TGTGCCAGCAGCTTAAACGAAAACAGGCGCACAGATACGCAGTATTTT; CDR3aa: CASSLNENRRTDTQYF
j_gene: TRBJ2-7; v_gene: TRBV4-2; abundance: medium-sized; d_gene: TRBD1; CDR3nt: TGTGCCAGCGGACAGGGAGGACGCGAGCAGTACTTC; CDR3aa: CASGQGGREQYF
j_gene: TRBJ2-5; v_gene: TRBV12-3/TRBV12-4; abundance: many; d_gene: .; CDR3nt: TGTGCCAGCAGATACCAGGGGACCCAGTACTTC; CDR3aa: CASRYQGTQYF
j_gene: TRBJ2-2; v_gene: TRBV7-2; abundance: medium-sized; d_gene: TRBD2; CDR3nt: TGTGCCAGCAGCTTCTCACTAGCGGGAGGTGCCGGGGAGCTGTTTTTT; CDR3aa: CASSFSLAGGAGELFF
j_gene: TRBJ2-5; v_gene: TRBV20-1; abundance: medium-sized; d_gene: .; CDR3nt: TGCAGTGCTAGAGGGGACCCGACCCAGTACTTC; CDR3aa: CSARGDPTQYF
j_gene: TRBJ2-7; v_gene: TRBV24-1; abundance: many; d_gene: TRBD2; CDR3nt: TGTGCCACCAGTGACTCTAGCGGTCCCACCTACGAGCAGTACTTC; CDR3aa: CATSDSSGPTYEQYF
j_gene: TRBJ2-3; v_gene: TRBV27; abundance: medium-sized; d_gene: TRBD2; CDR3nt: TGTGCCAGCAGGCCCGGGACTAGCCCATACACAGATACGCAGTATTTT; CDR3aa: CASRPGTSPYTDTQYF
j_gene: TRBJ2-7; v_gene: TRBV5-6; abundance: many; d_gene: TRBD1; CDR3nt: TGTGCCAGCAGTTCTCCGGACAGGGTATACGAGCAGTACTTC; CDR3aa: CASSSPDRVYEQYF
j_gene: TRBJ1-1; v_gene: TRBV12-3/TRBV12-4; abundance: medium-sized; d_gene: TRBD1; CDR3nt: TGTGCCAGCAGCCCACGACAGGGTCGCACTGAAGCTTTCTTT; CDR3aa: CASSPRQGRTEAFF
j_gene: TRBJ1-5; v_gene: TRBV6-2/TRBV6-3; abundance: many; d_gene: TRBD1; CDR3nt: TGTGCCAGCAGTTTCACGACAGGGGACCCACGGGCCCATCAGCCCCAGCATTTT; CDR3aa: CASSFTTGDPRAHQPQHF
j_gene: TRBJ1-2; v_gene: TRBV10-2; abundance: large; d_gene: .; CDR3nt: TGCGCCAGCAGTGAGTCCTGGGGGCGAGGCTATGGCTACACCTTC; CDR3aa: CASSESWGRGYGYTF
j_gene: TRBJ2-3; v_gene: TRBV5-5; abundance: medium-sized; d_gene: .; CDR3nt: TGTGCCAGCAGCTTGGGCGGGCTCGGGGATACGCAGTATTTT; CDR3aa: CASSLGGLGDTQYF
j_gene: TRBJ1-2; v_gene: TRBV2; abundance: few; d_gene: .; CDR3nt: TGTGCCAGCCCCCTTTGGAGTTATAGCGGCTACACCTTC; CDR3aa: CASPLWSYSGYTF
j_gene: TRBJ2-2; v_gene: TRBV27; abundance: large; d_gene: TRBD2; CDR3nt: TGTGCCAGCAGTCCAGGGACTAGCGGTACCGGGGAGCTGTTTTTT; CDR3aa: CASSPGTSGTGELFF
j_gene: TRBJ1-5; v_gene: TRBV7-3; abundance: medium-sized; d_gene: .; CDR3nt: TGTGCCAGCAGCTTAGCCAGGGGTCAGCCCCAGCATTTT; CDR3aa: CASSLARGQPQHF
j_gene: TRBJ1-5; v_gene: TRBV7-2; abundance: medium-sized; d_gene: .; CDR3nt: TGTGCCAGCAGCTGGGCCACCCAGCCCCAGCATTTT; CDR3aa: CASSWATQPQHF
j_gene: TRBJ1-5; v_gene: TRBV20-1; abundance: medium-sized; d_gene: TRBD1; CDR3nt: TGCAGTGCCAGGACAGGGGGGGAGGGTCAGCCCCAGCATTTT; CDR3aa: CSARTGGEGQPQHF
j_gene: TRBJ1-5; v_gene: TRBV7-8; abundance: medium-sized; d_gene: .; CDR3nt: TGTGCCAGCAGCTCCTTCCTTGGAAATCAGCCCCAGCATTTT; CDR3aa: CASSSFLGNQPQHF
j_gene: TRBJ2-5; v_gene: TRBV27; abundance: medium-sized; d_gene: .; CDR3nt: TGTGCCAGCAGTTTCATTTCGGGGGCAATGGAGACCCAGTACTTC; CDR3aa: CASSFISGAMETQYF
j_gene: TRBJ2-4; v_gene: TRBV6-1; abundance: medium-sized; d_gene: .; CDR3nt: TGTGCCAGCAGTGAAGGCCCGTTGGTCGGAGCCAAAAACATTCAGTACTTC; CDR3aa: CASSEGPLVGAKNIQYF
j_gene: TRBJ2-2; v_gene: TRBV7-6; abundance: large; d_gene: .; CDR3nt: TGTGCCAGCAGCATAACTAGCTGGGGGAACACCGGGGAGCTGTTTTTT; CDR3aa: CASSITSWGNTGELFF
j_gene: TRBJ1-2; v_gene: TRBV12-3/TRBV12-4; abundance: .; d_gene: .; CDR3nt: TGTGCCAGCAGTTTAACTGGGAAAGGCTACACCTTC; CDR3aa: CASSLTGKGYTF
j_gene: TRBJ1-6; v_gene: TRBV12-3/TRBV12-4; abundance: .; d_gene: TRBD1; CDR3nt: TGTGCCAGCAGCCCCGGACAGGGGAATAATTCACCCCTCCACTTT; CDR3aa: CASSPGQGNNSPLHF
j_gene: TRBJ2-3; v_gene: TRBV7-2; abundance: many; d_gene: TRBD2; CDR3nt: TGTGCCAGCAGCAAGGGACTAGCGGGGGGAGGTACGCAGTATTTT; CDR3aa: CASSKGLAGGGTQYF
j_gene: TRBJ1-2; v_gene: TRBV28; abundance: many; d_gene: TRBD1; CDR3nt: TGTGCCAGCAGAATTTCGACAGGGAGAAACTATGGCTACATCTTC; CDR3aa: CASRISTGRNYGYIF
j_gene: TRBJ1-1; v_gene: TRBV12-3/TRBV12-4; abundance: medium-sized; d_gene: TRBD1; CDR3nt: TGTGCCAGCAGTTCACCCGGGACAGGGCAAGCTGAAGCTTTCTTT; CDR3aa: CASSSPGTGQAEAFF
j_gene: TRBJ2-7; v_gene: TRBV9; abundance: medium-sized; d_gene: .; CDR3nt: TGTGCCAGCAGCGTAGGAGGGACTGAGTCCTACGAGCAGTACTTC; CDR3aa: CASSVGGTESYEQYF
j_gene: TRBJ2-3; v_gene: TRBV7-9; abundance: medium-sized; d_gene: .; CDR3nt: TGTGCCAGCCAGGGGAGGGGCCCAGATACGCAGTATTTT; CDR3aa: CASQGRGPDTQYF
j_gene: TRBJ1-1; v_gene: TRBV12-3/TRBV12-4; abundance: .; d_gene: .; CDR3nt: TGTGCCAGCAGTTTAGCGTGGACATCACCAGGGTTTTACACTGAAGCTTTCTTT; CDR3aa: CASSLAWTSPGFYTEAFF
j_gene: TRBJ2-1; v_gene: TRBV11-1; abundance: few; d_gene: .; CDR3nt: TGTGCCAGCAGCCTGAGAGGGAACCACAATGAGCAGTTCTTC; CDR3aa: CASSLRGNHNEQFF
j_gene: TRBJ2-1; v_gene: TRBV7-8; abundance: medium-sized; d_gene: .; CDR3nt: TGTGCCAGCAGCTTAGGTCCCACTAGAGGCAATGAGCAGTTCTTC; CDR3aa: CASSLGPTRGNEQFF
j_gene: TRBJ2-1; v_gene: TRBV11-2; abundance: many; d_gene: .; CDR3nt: TGTGCCAGCAGCCCCCGGGTCCAGAGTTACAATGAGCAGTTCTTC; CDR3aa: CASSPRVQSYNEQFF
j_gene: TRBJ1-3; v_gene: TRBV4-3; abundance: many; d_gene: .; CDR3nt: TGCGCCAGCAGCCAAGTCGAAGGGGCTGGAAACACCATATATTTT; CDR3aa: CASSQVEGAGNTIYF
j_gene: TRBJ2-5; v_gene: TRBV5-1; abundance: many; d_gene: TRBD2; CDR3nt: TGCGCCAGCAGCTTGGCTCTAGCGGCGTCCCAAGAGACCCAGTACTTC; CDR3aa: CASSLALAASQETQYF
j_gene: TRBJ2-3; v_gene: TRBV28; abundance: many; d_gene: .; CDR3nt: TGTGCCAGCAGCCCTCGGCTGGTTCCAGATACGCAGTATTTT; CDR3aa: CASSPRLVPDTQYF
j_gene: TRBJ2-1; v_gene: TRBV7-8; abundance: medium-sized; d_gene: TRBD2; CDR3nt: TGTGCCAGCAGCCCCAGCGGGGGGCCCTACAATGAGCAGTTCTTC; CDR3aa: CASSPSGGPYNEQFF
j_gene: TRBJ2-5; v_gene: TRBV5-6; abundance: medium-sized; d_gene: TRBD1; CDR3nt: TGTGCCAGCAGCTTTGGGGCGCTGACAGGGGGCACCTCTCAAGAGACCCAGTACTTC; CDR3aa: CASSFGALTGGTSQETQYF
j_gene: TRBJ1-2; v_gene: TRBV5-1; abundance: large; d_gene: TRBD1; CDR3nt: TGCGCCAGCAGCTTGGCGGACAGGGGCGCTGGTGGCTACACCTTC; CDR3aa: CASSLADRGAGGYTF
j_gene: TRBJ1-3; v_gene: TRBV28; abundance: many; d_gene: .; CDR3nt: TGTGCCAGCAATCAAGGGGTAACTGGAAACACCATATATTTT; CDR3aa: CASNQGVTGNTIYF